This TCR beta chain came from a study of molecular identifiers for immune sequencing clone quantification. This clonotype was detected many times. TCRdb reprocessed the PCR reads with MiXCR, giving one entry per CDR3 protein. The sample includes under 600,000 distinct CDR3 sequences, about a fifth of them seen just once. CDR1 is SGHDN and CDR2 is FVKESK in the germline V gene. V lost 3 bases, J lost 1 base, and 12 bases lay in between. This CDR3 has 15 amino acids. Sorting defined naive CD8 T cells as CD8+CD4-CCR7+CD45RA+. V gene TRBV14 combines with J gene TRBJ1-1; tentative D call: TRBD1 (5 bases). This sequence was found in a human donor in good health. Some libraries in this study had Jurkat cell RNA spiked in. The specimen was naive CD8+ T cells from blood, with Jurkat cell RNA spiked in. Subset here: FACS-sorted CD8+CD4-CCR7+CD45RA+ naive T cells. CDR3 protein: CASSHFTGPNTEAFF. Here the CDR3 DNA reads TGTGCCAGCAGCCACTTTACAGGACCGAACACTGAAGCTTTCTTT.